The present T cell receptor beta chain was sequenced within a study of blood T cell repertoires in COVID-19. The overall study: Sites in the United States, Italy and Spain provided acute and convalescent COVID-19 samples. PBMCs, B-cell-depleted T cells, or T cells provided the cDNA or gDNA that made up the material.

Assay used: immunoSEQ multiplex PCR; TCRdb lists only in-frame clones, some missing. The sample has around 290,000 clones; 90% to 95% are singletons. Germline CDR1 MNHEY, CDR2 SMNVEV (reference sequence). This CDR3 comprises 16 residues. The V end was cut by 6 bases, the J end by 1 base, with 13 bases between. The chain has TRBV27 and TRBJ2-6; D perhaps matches TRBD2 (5 bases). The sequence was collected from a woman between 25 and 40 years old with COVID-19, enrolled during active disease. The sequenced sample consisted of peripheral blood. This CDR3 is CASSRGAPSGANVLTF. DNA of the CDR3: TGTGCCAGCAGCCGGGGAGCACCTTCTGGGGCCAACGTCCTGACTTTC. Full variable domain (rest looked up from reference TRBV27 and TRBJ2-6): EAQVTQNPRYLITVTGKKLTVTCSQNMNHEYMSWYRQDPGLGLRQIYYSMNVEVTDKGDVPEGYKVSRKEKRNFPLILESPSPNQTSLYFCASSRGAPSGANVLTFGAGSRLTVL.